The 30 T cell receptor beta chains below all came from one sample that was sequenced in a study of blood T cell repertoires in COVID-19. Only in-frame clones appear in the TCRdb table, and some are missing; sequencing was by immunoSEQ multiplex PCR. The repertoire holds approximately 100,000 clones, with approximately 92% as singletons. The specimen was peripheral blood. The source of these receptors is a man in his 70s with acute or convalescent COVID-19.

This chain links TRBV18 with TRBJ1-4; D not resolved. Looked up from germline, CDR1 is KGHSH and CDR2 is LQKENI. CDR3 length: 15 amino acids. Trimming removed 0 bases at V and 4 bases at J, with 9 bases between. The CDR3 nucleotides read TGTGCCAGCTCACCACCGGGCAACGTTAATGAAAAACTGTTTTTT. It encodes CASSPPGNVNEKLFF.

This chain connects TRBV20-1 to TRBJ2-7; 10 bases are a match to TRBD2. V shed 3 bases and J 2 bases; nucleotides not matched to a gene: 10. The germline V gene has CDR1 DFQATT and CDR2 SNEGSKA (reference sequence). This CDR3 has 16 amino acids. The CDR3 DNA sequence: TGCAGTGCTAGTGGGGGGGGACTAGCGAATCCCTACGAGCAGTACTTC. Translation: CSASGGGLANPYEQYF.

The chain links TRBV6-5 to TRBJ2-7; 11 nucleotides match TRBD2. V was clipped by 4 bases and J by 1 base; unmatched bases: 6. The CDR3 is made up of 16 amino acids. The V gene's germline CDR1 is MNHEY and CDR2 SVGAGI. As DNA, the CDR3 is TGTGCCAGCAGTTTTGGACTAGCGGGTTTGTCCTACGAGCAGTACTTC. Protein: CASSFGLAGLSYEQYF.

This chain links TRBV7-2 with TRBJ1-5; tentative D call: TRBD1 (5 bases). Between the trimmed V and J ends, which lost 5 bases and 11 bases, there was a span of 22 bases. Germline loops: CDR1 SGHTA, CDR2 FQGNSA. The CDR3 is 15 amino acids. The CDR3 here is CASSVRAGPIRAQHF. In DNA, the CDR3 is TGTGCCAGCAGCGTAAGGGCAGGCCCTATCAGGGCCCAGCATTTT.

The CDR3 bases are TGCGCCAGCAGCCCCGGGACTAGCGGGACCTACGAGCAGTACTTC. Protein sequence: CASSPGTSGTYEQYF. The V and J genes are TRBV5-1 and TRBJ2-7, with 13 nucleotides matching TRBD2. The J segment lost 2 bases and the V segment lost 4 bases, leaving 3 bases of the junction unmatched. This CDR3 region has 15 residues. CDR1 is SGHRS, CDR2 YFSETQ, per germline.

This clone was picked up a small number of times. The gene calls are TRBV3-1 (or the pseudogene TRBV3-2) and TRBJ1-2; 7 nucleotides agree with TRBD1. The V gene's germline CDR1 is LGHDT and CDR2 YNNKEL (reference sequence). This CDR3 contains 13 residues. With V trimmed by 4 bases and J by 6 bases, 5 bases remained unmatched. The CDR3 spells CASSRTGVDGYTF. Here the CDR3 DNA reads TGTGCCAGCAGCCGAACAGGGGTCGATGGCTACACCTTC.

The chain recombines TRBV5-6 with TRBJ2-7; possible D gene TRBD1, 5 bases. V was pared by 1 base and J by 0 bases, with 11 bases between. This CDR3 has 15 amino acids. The V gene's germline CDR1 is SGHDT and CDR2 YYEEEE. The CDR3 DNA is TGTGCCAGCAGCTTGTTTACAGGCAACTCCTACGAGCAGTACTTC. It translates to CASSLFTGNSYEQYF.

The J gene is TRBJ2-1, the V gene TRBV7-9, with 10 bases matching TRBD2. V lost 3 bases to trimming and J lost 4 bases; unmatched junction nucleotides: 3. Germline CDR1 reads SEHNR; CDR2 reads FQNEAQ (reference sequence). CDR3 length equals 15 residues. In DNA, the CDR3 is TGTGCCAGCAGCTTGGGGACTAGCGTTTACAATGAGCAGTTCTTC. Translation: CASSLGTSVYNEQFF.

The V gene is TRBV30, the J gene TRBJ1-4; 7 positions agree with TRBD1. Germline values: CDR1 GTSNPN, CDR2 SVGIG (reference sequence). The CDR3 extends over 13 amino acids. V lost 1 base and J lost 8; bases outside the gene matches: 4. CDR3 residues: CAWSGPRGEKLFF. CDR3 nucleotide sequence: TGTGCCTGGAGTGGGCCCAGGGGGGAAAAACTGTTTTTT.

This clone was seen only a few times. Within the sample, other DNA sequences also encode this same CDR3. CDR3 sequence: CASSLGGNTEAFF. CDR3 bases: TGTGCCAGCAGTTTAGGGGGCAACACTGAAGCTTTCTTT. V and J are TRBV12-3 or TRBV12-4 and TRBJ1-1; D might be TRBD1 (5 bases). Trimming took off 1 base at V and 2 bases at J, with 5 bases between the two ends. The CDR3 has 13 amino acids.

The chain is built from TRBV18 and TRBJ1-6; D call uncertain. Germline V CDR1 and CDR2: KGHSH, LQKENI. Trimming left V 3 bases short and J 12 bases short, with 15 bases between. CDR3 length equals 14 residues. The CDR3 sequence: CASSPPGKVEPLHF. CDR3 coding DNA: TGTGCCAGCTCACCCCCGGGGAAGGTAGAACCCCTCCACTTT.

The chain couples TRBV18 to TRBJ1-3; 7 nucleotides line up with TRBD1. The CDR3 spans 15 residues. V lost 6 bases to trimming and J lost 2 bases; unmatched junction nucleotides: 7. From germline, CDR1 is KGHSH and CDR2 LQKENI. In DNA, the CDR3 is TGTGCCAGCTCCCCTCTACAGGGGACTGGAAACACCATATATTTT. This encodes CASSPLQGTGNTIYF.

The chain links TRBV6-6 to TRBJ1-5, with D tentatively TRBD1 (5 bases). The ends were cut back, 0 bases at V and 2 bases at J, with 8 bases in the middle. Germline loops: CDR1 MNHNY, CDR2 SVGAGI (reference sequence). The CDR3 loop spans 15 amino acids. CDR3 bases: TGTGCCAGCAGTTACTCGATAGGGGGCAATCAGCCCCAGCATTTT. Its protein is CASSYSIGGNQPQHF.

This sequence joins TRBV5-6 and TRBJ2-3; no reliable D call. Trimming left V 2 bases short and J 4 bases short, with 11 bases between. The germline gives CDR1 SGHDT, CDR2 YYEEEE. This CDR3 region has 14 residues. In DNA form, the CDR3 reads TGTGCCAGCAGCTTTAACTTCGTGGCAGATACGCAGTATTTT. Protein: CASSFNFVADTQYF.

The chain links TRBV6-5 to TRBJ1-5; the D gene is possibly TRBD1 (6 bases). The CDR3 covers 13 residues. Trimming pared 6 bases from V and 4 bases from J, leaving 10 bases between. From germline, CDR1 is MNHEY and CDR2 SVGAGI. Here the CDR3 DNA reads TGTGCCAGCAGCGGACAGTTAAATCAGCCCCAGCATTTT. Protein product: CASSGQLNQPQHF.

This clone occurred a few times. The gene calls are TRBV30 and TRBJ2-7, with TRBD2 matching over 7 bases. The CDR3 extends over 14 amino acids. Unmatched junction bases numbered 9, after V lost 2 bases and J lost 5 bases. The germline gives CDR1 GTSNPN, CDR2 SVGIG (reference sequence). CDR3 DNA: TGTGCCTGGAGTAGGTTAAGCGGGGAAAACGAGCAGTACTTC. Amino acid sequence: CAWSRLSGENEQYF.

CDR3 sequence: CASSQSATGNRQPQHF. In DNA, the CDR3 is TGTGCCAGCAGTCAATCGGCAACAGGGAATCGGCAGCCCCAGCATTTT. The chain combines TRBV6-2 or TRBV6-3 with TRBJ1-5; possibly TRBD1 for D (6 bases). Trimming took off 5 bases at V and 7 bases at J, with 21 bases between the two ends. The CDR3 covers 16 residues. Germline CDR1 reads MNHEY; CDR2 reads SVGEGT.

The rearrangement joins TRBV6-5 to TRBJ1-1; TRBD1 is a possible D gene (6 bases). CDR1 and CDR2 from the germline V gene are MNHEY and SVGAGI. CDR3 length: 14 amino acids. V was clipped by 2 bases and J by 3 bases, with 10 bases between them. The CDR3, as DNA: TGTGCCAGCAGTTACCGGGGGGCTCACACTGAAGCTTTCTTT. Protein product: CASSYRGAHTEAFF.

J is TRBJ2-1 and V is TRBV7-3, with a possible D match to TRBD2 (6 bases). Germline loops: CDR1 SGHTA, CDR2 FQGTGA. V lost 1 base, J lost 9 bases, and 10 bases lay in between. The CDR3 loop spans 13 amino acids. The CDR3 loop is CASSLRGDGEQFF. The CDR3 bases are TGTGCCAGCAGCTTAAGGGGGGATGGTGAGCAGTTCTTC.

The chain employs TRBV5-6 and TRBJ2-7, with 8 bases identical to TRBD1. The trim removed 0 bases at V and 6 bases at J, leaving 5 bases unmatched. This CDR3 comprises 14 residues. Germline V CDR1 and CDR2: SGHDT, YYEEEE. Here the CDR3 reads CASSLGTGSFEQYF. CDR3 nucleotides: TGTGCCAGCAGCTTGGGGACAGGGAGTTTCGAGCAGTACTTC.

This clone was detected once. J is TRBJ2-3 and V is TRBV13, with 10 bases matching TRBD1. Per germline, CDR1 PRHDT and CDR2 FYEKMQ (reference sequence). Trimming removed 5 bases from V and 4 bases from J; junction bases left unmatched: 9. The CDR3 runs 16 residues. This CDR3 is CASSPILGQGPDTQYF. For the CDR3, the DNA is TGTGCCAGCAGCCCCATCCTGGGACAGGGGCCAGATACGCAGTATTTT.

This chain connects TRBV15 to TRBJ1-5, with D possibly being TRBD1 (5 bases). Germline lookup yields CDR1 LNHNV and CDR2 YYDKDF (reference sequence). The CDR3 consists of 17 residues. Trimming removed 4 bases at V and 1 base at J, with 17 bases between. The CDR3 DNA sequence: TGTGCCACCAGCATTGGAATGGACGGGGGAAGCAATCAGCCCCAGCATTTT. This translates into CATSIGMDGGSNQPQHF.

CDR3 nucleotides: TGTGCCAGTAGGCCGGGACATTACACTGAAGCTTTCTTT. Amino acids: CASRPGHYTEAFF. The rearrangement joins TRBV19 to TRBJ1-1, with a possible D match to TRBD1 (6 bases). The CDR3 totals 13 residues. Germline assignment: CDR1 LNHDA and CDR2 SQIVND (reference sequence). V lost 6 bases and J lost 3, with 11 bases in between.

The chain couples TRBV6-5 to TRBJ2-7, with TRBD2 as a possible D gene (7 bases). CDR3 length: 15 amino acids. V was clipped by 4 bases and J by 4 bases, with 17 bases between them. Germline assignment: CDR1 MNHEY and CDR2 SVGAGI. CDR3 in DNA: TGTGCCAGCAGTTCCCCAGAGGGGGGGAGGTACGAGCAGTACTTC. The encoded protein is CASSSPEGGRYEQYF.

This sequence joins TRBV24-1 and TRBJ1-1, with 8 bases matching TRBD1. V was pared by 4 bases and J by 9 bases, with 6 bases of the junction left unmatched. Germline V gene lookup returns CDR1 KGHDR and CDR2 SFDVKD. CDR3 length equals 13 residues. CDR3 region: CATSEPGGLKAFF. CDR3 in DNA: TGTGCCACCAGTGAGCCAGGGGGCCTGAAAGCTTTCTTT.

CDR3: CASSGGVSNQPQHF. CDR3 nucleotides: TGTGCCAGCAGTGGGGGGGTTAGCAATCAGCCCCAGCATTTT. The V and J genes are TRBV2 and TRBJ1-5; TRBD1 might be the D (5 bases). The V end was cut by 4 bases, the J end by 0 bases, with 7 bases between. Germline loops: CDR1 SNHLY, CDR2 FYNNEI. The CDR3 has 14 residues.

V and J are TRBV4-3 and TRBJ2-1; 7 nucleotides line up with TRBD2. The CDR3 length is 13 residues. CDR1 and CDR2 from the germline V gene are LGHNA and YSLEER. With 3 bases clipped from V and 7 bases from J, the junction kept 3 bases outside the gene matches. The CDR3, as DNA: TGCGCCAGCAGCCACGTTAGCGGGAATGAGCAGTTCTTC. Protein sequence: CASSHVSGNEQFF.

The chain is built from TRBV11-3 and TRBJ2-7, with D maybe TRBD2 (5 bases). The CDR3 is 12 residues long. V was trimmed by 3 bases and J by 4 bases, leaving 7 bases between them. Germline V CDR1 and CDR2: SGHNT, YENEEA. The CDR3 is CASSFRGYEQYF. The CDR3 bases are TGTGCCAGCAGCTTTCGGGGATACGAGCAGTACTTC.

This chain joins TRBV5-6 and TRBJ2-2, with unresolved D. Looked up from germline, CDR1 is SGHDT and CDR2 is YYEEEE. The V end was cut by 0 bases, the J end by 6 bases, with 3 bases between. CDR3 size: 12 residues. CDR3 residues: CASSLGAGELFF. As DNA, the CDR3 is TGTGCCAGCAGCTTGGGAGCCGGGGAGCTGTTTTTT. The complete variable domain, with remaining parts taken from reference TRBV5-6 and TRBJ2-2, reads DAGVTQSPTHLIKTRGQQVTLRCSPKSGHDTVSWYQQALGQGPQFIFQYYEEEERQRGNFPDRFSGHQFPNYSSELNVNALLLGDSALYLCASSLGAGELFFGEGSRLTVL.

The rearrangement joins TRBV3-1 (or the pseudogene TRBV3-2) to TRBJ1-1; D ambiguous. The CDR3 covers 14 residues. Germline CDR1 is LGHDT and CDR2 is YNNKEL (reference sequence). V was trimmed by 4 bases and J by 8 bases, leaving 17 bases between them. The CDR3 loop reads CASSRSMGAGEAFF. The CDR3 coding sequence is TGTGCCAGCAGCCGGTCGATGGGTGCGGGAGAAGCTTTCTTT.